This T cell receptor (beta chain) was documented in a study of blood T cell repertoires in COVID-19. The protocol was immunoSEQ multiplex PCR, while the TCRdb copy is restricted to in-frame clones and leaves out a portion. The sample holds approximately 360,000 clones; around 89% are singletons and the top ten take 6% to 7.5%. J was trimmed by 3 bases and V by 1 base; bases with no gene match: 2. The CDR3 totals 15 residues. Germline CDR1 reads LNHDA; CDR2 reads SQIVND (reference sequence). This TCR was sampled from a man between 18 and 29 years old with active or convalescent COVID-19. The V and J genes are TRBV19 and TRBJ1-5; 8 bases are a match to TRBD1. Input material: peripheral blood. CDR3 protein: CASSIGQGANQPQHF. Here the CDR3 DNA reads TGTGCCAGTAGTATAGGCCAGGGGGCCAATCAGCCCCAGCATTTT.